Sequencing of this TCR beta chain was carried out in a study of CD8 T cells in ankylosing spondylitis. TCRdb re-analysed the 5' RACE reads in MiXCR, keeping a single row per CDR3 protein. The repertoire holds about 350,000 distinct CDR3 sequences, with approximately 20% as singletons. V gave up 2 bases and J gave up 6 bases; unmatched junction bases: 8. From germline, CDR1 is LGHNA and CDR2 YNFKEQ. CDR3 size: 16 residues. This receptor was taken from a male donor with ankylosing spondylitis or in good health (not recorded which). Sequenced input: blood, either unsorted or a sorted T cell fraction (not recorded which). The chain joins TRBV4-2 to TRBJ2-2, with 8 bases aligning to TRBD2. CDR3 bases: TGTGCCAGCAGCCAATGGAGCGGGGGTGTGGCCGGGGAGCTGTTTTTT. This sequence encodes CASSQWSGGVAGELFF.